These 27 T cell receptor beta chains were sequenced from one sample in a study of glioma-infiltrating T cells after dendritic cell vaccination. Libraries were prepared by immunoSEQ multiplex PCR; TCRdb keeps only in-frame clonotypes and omits some of them. The profile shows roughly 100,000 clones, around 81% of them singletons. The specimen was blood, collected before dendritic cell vaccination. The receptors here all came from a human donor with glioblastoma.

This clone was seen only once. Other DNA sequences in the same sample also yield this CDR3. The J gene is TRBJ2-3, the V gene TRBV7-9; D is unclear. The germline CDR1 and CDR2 sequences are SEHNR and FQNEAQ (reference sequence). V gave up 5 bases and J gave up 2 bases, with 11 bases separating them. The CDR3 is made up of 14 amino acids. Here the CDR3 reads CASSPRLNTDTQYF. Written as DNA, the CDR3 is TGTGCCAGCAGCCCCCGACTCAACACAGATACGCAGTATTTT.

The chain links TRBV5-1 to TRBJ2-3, with a tentative D call TRBD2 (5 bases). Germline CDR1 is SGHRS and CDR2 is YFSETQ. Deletions cut 1 base from V and 2 bases from J, with 17 bases between. This CDR3 spans 17 amino acids. The CDR3 nucleotides read TGCGCCAGCAGCTTGTTCGTGAGATCTAGCACCACAGATACGCAGTATTTT. It specifies CASSLFVRSSTTDTQYF.

The chain joins TRBV28 to TRBJ1-3; 7 bases line up with TRBD1. With 6 bases clipped from V and 1 base from J, the junction kept 6 bases outside the gene matches. This CDR3 is built from 15 residues. Germline V lookup: CDR1 MDHEN, CDR2 SYDVKM. CDR3 bases: TGTGCCAGCAGCCCACCACAGGGGTCTGGAAACACCATATATTTT. Translating it yields CASSPPQGSGNTIYF.

The gene calls are TRBV11-3 and TRBJ2-3; 7 bases are a match to TRBD2. Germline-derived CDR1 and CDR2 are SGHNT and YENEEA. The V segment lost 6 bases and the J segment 4 bases; nucleotides outside the gene matches: 10. The CDR3 covers 15 residues. CDR3 sequence: CASSPAGENSDTQYF. The CDR3 DNA is TGTGCCAGCAGTCCTGCGGGGGAAAATTCAGATACGCAGTATTTT.

CDR3 sequence: CATNEGGQPQHF. CDR3 nucleotides: TGTGCCACAAACGAGGGTGGGCAGCCCCAGCATTTT. This sequence joins TRBV10-3 and TRBJ1-5; no definite D call. The V end was cut by 10 bases, the J end by 7 bases, with 14 bases between. The V gene's germline CDR1 is ENHRY and CDR2 SYGVKD. The CDR3 extends over 12 amino acids.

The chain links TRBV4-2 to TRBJ2-1, with a tentative D call TRBD2 (7 bases). V was pared by 7 bases and J by 8 bases, with 24 bases between. Germline values: CDR1 LGHNA, CDR2 YNFKEQ. The CDR3 length is 16 residues. CDR3: CASTRIGGQGRDEQFF. For the CDR3, the DNA is TGTGCCAGCACCCGAATCGGGGGGCAGGGAAGGGATGAGCAGTTCTTC.

This clone appeared many times. The V call is TRBV2, the J call TRBJ2-2, with D uncertain. Germline assignment: CDR1 SNHLY and CDR2 FYNNEI. The germline V and J ends were trimmed by 5 bases and 6 bases, with 7 bases remaining between them. CDR3 size: 12 residues. The CDR3 region has the DNA TGTGCCAGCAGTTACGGGTCCGGGGAGCTGTTTTTT. Its translation is CASSYGSGELFF.

The chain joins TRBV2 to TRBJ2-5; possible D gene TRBD2, 6 bases. The ends were cut back, 6 bases at V and 3 bases at J, with 14 bases in the middle. The CDR3 is 14 residues long. The germline V gene encodes CDR1 SNHLY and CDR2 FYNNEI. The CDR3 loop is CASRYGTEKETQYF. The CDR3 coding sequence is TGTGCCAGCAGGTACGGGACTGAAAAAGAGACCCAGTACTTC.

The V call is TRBV4-3, the J call TRBJ2-5; D unclear. Germline lookup yields CDR1 LGHNA and CDR2 YSLEER. With 3 bases removed from V and 4 bases from J, the gap between germline ends came to 9 bases. This CDR3 contains 13 residues. The CDR3 DNA is TGCGCCAGCAGCCATGTTCCGGGAGAGACCCAGTACTTC. Translating it yields CASSHVPGETQYF.

The rearrangement joins TRBV5-1 to TRBJ1-1; weak D call: TRBD1 (6 bases). Germline-derived CDR1 and CDR2 are SGHRS and YFSETQ. Trimming removed 2 bases at V and 4 bases at J, with 15 bases between. CDR3 length: 15 amino acids. The CDR3 here is CASSFGAGAATEAFF. The DNA of the CDR3 is TGCGCCAGCAGCTTTGGTGCAGGGGCGGCCACTGAAGCTTTCTTT.

This chain connects TRBV7-9 to TRBJ1-5; a weak D match, TRBD1 (5 bases). The CDR3 is 15 residues long. Between the trimmed V and J ends, which lost 4 bases and 2 bases, there was a span of 12 bases. The germline V gene encodes CDR1 SEHNR and CDR2 FQNEAQ (reference sequence). The CDR3 protein is CASSSLREGNQPQHF. CDR3 nucleotides: TGTGCCAGCAGCTCTCTCAGGGAAGGCAATCAGCCCCAGCATTTT.

This clone appeared a few times. The chain carries TRBV7-9 and TRBJ1-5; no reliable D call. V dropped 2 bases and J dropped 6 bases, with 5 bases sitting between them. The CDR3 is made up of 12 amino acids. Per the germline V gene, CDR1 is SEHNR and CDR2 is FQNEAQ (reference sequence). This CDR3 is CASSLRSQPQHF. In DNA, the CDR3 is TGTGCCAGCAGCTTAAGGAGTCAGCCCCAGCATTTT. The full variable domain, in which reference TRBV7-9 and TRBJ1-5 provide the parts outside the CDR3, is DTGVSQNPRHKITKRGQNVTFRCDPISEHNRLYWYRQTLGQGPEFLTYFQNEAQLEKSRLLSDRFSAERPKGSFSTLEIQRTEQGDSAMYLCASSLRSQPQHFGDGTRLSIL.

The rearrangement uses TRBV4-2 and TRBJ2-7, with a weak D call TRBD1 (6 bases). The CDR3 runs 16 residues. V shed 4 bases and J shed 2 bases, with 18 bases lying between them. Germline assignment: CDR1 LGHNA and CDR2 YNFKEQ. The CDR3 sequence is CASSRTGSAPTYEQYF. CDR3 DNA: TGTGCCAGCAGCCGTACAGGGAGTGCACCCACCTACGAGCAGTACTTC.

This chain uses TRBV6-6 with TRBJ2-7; maybe TRBD1 (6 bases). Trimming took 5 bases from V and 5 from J, leaving 13 bases between them. CDR1 is MNHNY, CDR2 SVGAGI, per germline (reference sequence). The CDR3 length is 13 residues. The chain's CDR3 is CASSDSGAHEQYF. The CDR3 DNA sequence: TGTGCCAGCAGTGATTCAGGGGCCCACGAGCAGTACTTC.

The chain recombines TRBV11-2 with TRBJ1-2; 9 bases are shared with TRBD1. Trimming cost V 1 base and J 4 bases; bases outside gene matches: 1. Germline V lookup: CDR1 SGHAT, CDR2 FQNNGV. The CDR3 has 14 amino acids. The CDR3 sequence: CASSLGTGVYGYTF. The CDR3 DNA reads TGTGCCAGCAGCTTAGGGACAGGGGTCTATGGCTACACCTTC.

The chain has TRBV4-1 and TRBJ2-3; D is perhaps TRBD2 (7 bases). This CDR3 has 15 residues. Germline V gives CDR1 MGHRA, CDR2 YSYEKL. V lost 3 bases to trimming and J lost 3 bases, with 13 bases between them. CDR3 in amino acids: CASSHLGGRTDTQYF. CDR3 coding DNA: TGCGCCAGCAGCCACTTGGGGGGGCGTACAGATACGCAGTATTTT.

The J gene is TRBJ2-7, the V gene TRBV10-3; D might be TRBD2 (5 bases). V was shortened by 4 bases and J by 2 bases, with 9 bases between the two germline ends. Germline V lookup: CDR1 ENHRY, CDR2 SYGVKD. CDR3 size: 13 residues. The CDR3 sequence: CAISGEQAYEQYF. The DNA for the CDR3 is TGTGCCATCAGTGGGGAGCAAGCCTACGAGCAGTACTTC.

This chain links TRBV30 with TRBJ2-1; 7 bases fit TRBD1. The CDR3 has 15 amino acids. The germline V gene has CDR1 GTSNPN and CDR2 SVGIG (reference sequence). J gave up 1 base and V 2 bases, and 5 bases lay outside the gene matches. The CDR3 DNA is TGTGCCTGGAGTACCGGGGACAGATCCTACAATGAGCAGTTCTTC. Translation: CAWSTGDRSYNEQFF.

The V gene is TRBV4-3, the J gene TRBJ1-2, with D possibly TRBD1 on 6 matching bases. The CDR3 is 14 residues long. Germline-derived CDR1 and CDR2 are LGHNA and YSLEER. Deletions cut 0 bases from V and 4 bases from J, with 9 bases between. CDR3 sequence reads: CASSQDRGTYGYTF. In DNA form, the CDR3 reads TGCGCCAGCAGCCAAGATAGGGGGACCTATGGCTACACCTTC.

The chain has TRBV5-4 and TRBJ2-5; D is possibly TRBD2 (5 bases). V was clipped by 1 base and J by 0 bases, with 10 bases between them. CDR1 is SGHNT, CDR2 YYREEE, per germline (reference sequence). The CDR3 length is 15 residues. Written as DNA, the CDR3 is TGTGCCAGCAGCTTGCCGTCGAGGGACCAAGAGACCCAGTACTTC. Amino acids: CASSLPSRDQETQYF. Complete variable domain (other parts from reference TRBV5-4 and TRBJ2-5): ETGVTQSPTHLIKTRGQQVTLRCSSQSGHNTVSWYQQALGQGPQFIFQYYREEENGRGNFPPRFSGLQFPNYSSELNVNALELDDSALYLCASSLPSRDQETQYFGPGTRLLVL.

The chain joins TRBV19 to TRBJ2-3; a weak D match, TRBD2 (6 bases). Germline V gene sequence: CDR1 LNHDA, CDR2 SQIVND (reference sequence). V lost 5 bases and J lost 4, with 16 bases in between. The CDR3 is 15 residues long. The CDR3 sequence: CASSPGRLEPDTQYF. DNA for the CDR3: TGTGCCAGTAGTCCCGGCCGACTAGAGCCAGATACGCAGTATTTT. Variable domain in full (rest from reference TRBV19 and TRBJ2-3): DGGITQSPKYLFRKEGQNVTLSCEQNLNHDAMYWYRQDPGQGLRLIYYSQIVNDFQKGDIAEGYSVSREKKESFPLTVTSAQKNPTAFYLCASSPGRLEPDTQYFGPGTRLTVL.

The V call is TRBV27, the J call TRBJ1-4; TRBD1 agrees at 7 bases. Trimming at V came to 5 bases and at J to 5 bases, leaving 5 bases not matched to a gene. Per the germline V gene, CDR1 is MNHEY and CDR2 is SMNVEV (reference sequence). This CDR3 spans 14 amino acids. CDR3 nucleotide sequence: TGTGCCAGCAGTCTAGGGACAGACAATGAAAAACTGTTTTTT. Translated, it gives CASSLGTDNEKLFF. The full variable domain, completed using reference TRBV27 and TRBJ1-4, is EAQVTQNPRYLITVTGKKLTVTCSQNMNHEYMSWYRQDPGLGLRQIYYSMNVEVTDKGDVPEGYKVSRKEKRNFPLILESPSPNQTSLYFCASSLGTDNEKLFFGSGTQLSVL.

The chain employs TRBV5-1 and TRBJ1-4; TRBD1 might be the D (6 bases). This CDR3 region has 15 residues. Trimming removed 4 bases from V and 3 bases from J, with 13 bases in between. The V gene's germline CDR1 is SGHRS and CDR2 YFSETQ. CDR3 bases: TGCGCCAGCAGCCTCGAGGGGGAAGCTAATGAAAAACTGTTTTTT. Translating it yields CASSLEGEANEKLFF.

The chain uses TRBV7-6 and TRBJ2-5; TRBD2 agrees at 10 bases. With the DNA end fitting TRBJ2-7 better, the J assignment may be wrong. Germline-derived CDR1 and CDR2 are SGHVS and FNYEAQ. The CDR3 extends over 15 amino acids. DNA of the CDR3: TGTGCCAGCAGCTCGGTAGCGGGGGGCCGGTACGAGCAGTACTTC. It encodes CASSSVAGGRYEQYF.

This clone is a singleton in its sample. The chain uses TRBV2 and TRBJ2-7; weak D call: TRBD2 (6 bases). The CDR3 loop spans 14 amino acids. Looked up from germline, CDR1 is SNHLY and CDR2 is FYNNEI. V lost 4 bases and J lost 6, with 16 bases in between. The CDR3 nucleotides are TGTGCCAGCAGTGTCGGGGGTCTGGGGGGCGAGCAGTACTTC. Residues: CASSVGGLGGEQYF.

CDR3 region: CASSVHPQGIDEQFF. CDR3 nucleotides: TGTGCCAGCAGCGTACACCCACAGGGCATCGATGAGCAGTTCTTC. The gene calls are TRBV9 and TRBJ2-1, with D possibly being TRBD1 (6 bases). The ends were cut back, 1 base at V and 8 bases at J, with 16 bases in the middle. The CDR3 consists of 15 residues. Germline loops: CDR1 SGDLS, CDR2 YYNGEE. Complete variable domain (other parts from reference TRBV9 and TRBJ2-1): DSGVTQTPKHLITATGQRVTLRCSPRSGDLSVYWYQQSLDQGLQFLIQYYNGEERAKGNILERFSAQQFPDLHSELNLSSLELGDSALYFCASSVHPQGIDEQFFGPGTRLTVL.

The chain combines TRBV30 with TRBJ1-1; D unclear. The germline CDR1 and CDR2 sequences are GTSNPN and SVGIG (reference sequence). The CDR3 sequence is 14 residues long. With 2 bases removed from V and 0 bases from J, the gap between germline ends came to 10 bases. CDR3 region: CAWSWSVMNTEAFF. CDR3 coding DNA: TGTGCCTGGAGTTGGTCGGTCATGAACACTGAAGCTTTCTTT.